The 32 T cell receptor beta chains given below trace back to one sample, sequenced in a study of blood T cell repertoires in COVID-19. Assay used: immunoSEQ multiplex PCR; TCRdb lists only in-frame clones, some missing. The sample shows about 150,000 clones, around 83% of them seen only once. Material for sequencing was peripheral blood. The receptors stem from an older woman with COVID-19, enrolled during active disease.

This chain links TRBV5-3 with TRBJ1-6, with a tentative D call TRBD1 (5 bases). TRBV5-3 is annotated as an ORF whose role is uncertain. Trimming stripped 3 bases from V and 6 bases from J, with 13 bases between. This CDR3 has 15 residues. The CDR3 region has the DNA TGTGCCAGAAGCTCAGCAAGGGGCCCTAATTCACCCCTCCACTTT. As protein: CARSSARGPNSPLHF.

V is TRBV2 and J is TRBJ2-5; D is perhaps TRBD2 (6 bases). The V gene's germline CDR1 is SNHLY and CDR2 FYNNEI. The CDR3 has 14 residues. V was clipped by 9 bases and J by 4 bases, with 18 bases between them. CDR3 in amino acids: CASGRYGGSETQYF. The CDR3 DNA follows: TGTGCCAGTGGGAGGTATGGCGGATCAGAGACCCAGTACTTC.

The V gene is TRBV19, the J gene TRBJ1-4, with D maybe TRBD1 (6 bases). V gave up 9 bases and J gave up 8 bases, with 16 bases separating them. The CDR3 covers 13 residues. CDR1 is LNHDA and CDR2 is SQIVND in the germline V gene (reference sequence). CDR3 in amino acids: CASRTGSEEKLFF. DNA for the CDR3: TGTGCCAGCAGAACAGGGTCTGAGGAAAAACTGTTTTTT.

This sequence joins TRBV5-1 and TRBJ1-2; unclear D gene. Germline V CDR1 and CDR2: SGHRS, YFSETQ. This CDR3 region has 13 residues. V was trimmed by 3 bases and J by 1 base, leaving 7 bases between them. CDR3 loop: CASSYQDNYGYTF. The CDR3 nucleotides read TGCGCCAGCAGCTACCAGGATAACTATGGCTACACCTTC.

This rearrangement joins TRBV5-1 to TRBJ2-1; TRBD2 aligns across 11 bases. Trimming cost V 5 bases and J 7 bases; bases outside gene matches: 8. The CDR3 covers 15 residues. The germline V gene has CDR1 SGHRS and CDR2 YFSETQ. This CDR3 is CASSGDVAGGNEQFF. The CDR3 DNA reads TGCGCCAGCAGTGGGGACGTAGCGGGAGGGAATGAGCAGTTCTTC.

CDR3 protein: CASSLDYTGELFF. For the CDR3, the DNA is TGTGCCAGCAGTTTAGACTACACCGGGGAGCTGTTTTTT. J is TRBJ2-2 and V is TRBV12-3 or TRBV12-4; D is undetermined. The CDR3 totals 13 residues. V gave up 1 base and J gave up 3 bases, with 3 bases separating them.

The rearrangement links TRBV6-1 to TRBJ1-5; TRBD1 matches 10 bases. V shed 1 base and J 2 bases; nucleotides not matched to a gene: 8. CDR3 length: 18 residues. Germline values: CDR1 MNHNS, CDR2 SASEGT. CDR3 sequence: CASSEGPTGGLGNQPQHF. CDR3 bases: TGTGCCAGCAGTGAAGGCCCGACAGGGGGCTTGGGCAATCAGCCCCAGCATTTT.

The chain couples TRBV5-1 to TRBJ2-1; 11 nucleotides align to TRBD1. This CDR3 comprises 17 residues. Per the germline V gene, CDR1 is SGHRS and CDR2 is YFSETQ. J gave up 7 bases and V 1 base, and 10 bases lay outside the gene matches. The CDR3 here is CASSLRRGQGAGNEQFF. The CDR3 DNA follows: TGCGCCAGCAGCTTGCGTCGTGGACAGGGGGCCGGGAATGAGCAGTTCTTC.

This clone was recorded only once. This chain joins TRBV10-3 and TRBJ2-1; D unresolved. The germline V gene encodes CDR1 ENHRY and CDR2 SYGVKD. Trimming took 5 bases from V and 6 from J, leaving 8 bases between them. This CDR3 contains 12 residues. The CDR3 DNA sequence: TGTGCCATCAGTCGACTGACCAATGAGCAGTTCTTC. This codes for CAISRLTNEQFF.

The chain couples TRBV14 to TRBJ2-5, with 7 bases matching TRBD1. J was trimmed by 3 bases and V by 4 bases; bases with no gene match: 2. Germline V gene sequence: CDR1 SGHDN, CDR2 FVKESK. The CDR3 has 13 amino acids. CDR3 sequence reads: CASSRDRKETQYF. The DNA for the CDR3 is TGTGCCAGCAGCCGGGACAGAAAAGAGACCCAGTACTTC.

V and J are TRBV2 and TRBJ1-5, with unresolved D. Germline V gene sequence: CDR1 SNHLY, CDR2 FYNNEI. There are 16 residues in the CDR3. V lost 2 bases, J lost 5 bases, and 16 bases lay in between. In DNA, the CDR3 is TGTGCCAGCAGTGAAAACCCCGGGTCGAAGTATCAGCCCCAGCATTTT. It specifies CASSENPGSKYQPQHF.

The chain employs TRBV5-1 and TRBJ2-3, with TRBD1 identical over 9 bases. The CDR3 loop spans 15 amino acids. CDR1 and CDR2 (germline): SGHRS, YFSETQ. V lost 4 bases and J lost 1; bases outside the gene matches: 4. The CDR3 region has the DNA TGCGCCAGCAGCATACAGGGGGCTGGCACAGATACGCAGTATTTT. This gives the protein CASSIQGAGTDTQYF. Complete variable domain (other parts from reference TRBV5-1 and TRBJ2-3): KAGVTQTPRYLIKTRGQQVTLSCSPISGHRSVSWYQQTPGQGLQFLFEYFSETQRNKGNFPGRFSGRQFSNSRSEMNVSTLELGDSALYLCASSIQGAGTDTQYFGPGTRLTVL.

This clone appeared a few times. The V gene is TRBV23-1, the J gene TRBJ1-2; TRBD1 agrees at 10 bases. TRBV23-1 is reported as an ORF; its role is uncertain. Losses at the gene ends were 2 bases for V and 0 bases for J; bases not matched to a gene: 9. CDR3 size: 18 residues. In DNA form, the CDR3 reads TGCGCCAGCAGTCAAATGGAGGACAGGGGGAGGACTAACTATGGCTACACCTTC. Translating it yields CASSQMEDRGRTNYGYTF.

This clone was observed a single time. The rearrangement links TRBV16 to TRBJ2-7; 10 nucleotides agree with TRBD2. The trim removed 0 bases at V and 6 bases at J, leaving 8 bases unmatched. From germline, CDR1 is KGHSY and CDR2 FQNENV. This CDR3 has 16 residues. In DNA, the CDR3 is TGTGCCAGCAGCCAATCGGGGGGACTAGCGACTGGCGAGCAGTACTTC. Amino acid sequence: CASSQSGGLATGEQYF.

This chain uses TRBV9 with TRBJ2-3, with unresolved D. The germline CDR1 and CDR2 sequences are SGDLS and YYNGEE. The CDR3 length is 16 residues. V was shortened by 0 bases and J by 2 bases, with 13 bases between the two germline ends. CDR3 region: CASSVGPPDNTDTQYF. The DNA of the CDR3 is TGTGCCAGCAGCGTAGGCCCCCCAGACAACACAGATACGCAGTATTTT. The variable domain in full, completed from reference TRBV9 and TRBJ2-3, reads DSGVTQTPKHLITATGQRVTLRCSPRSGDLSVYWYQQSLDQGLQFLIQYYNGEERAKGNILERFSAQQFPDLHSELNLSSLELGDSALYFCASSVGPPDNTDTQYFGPGTRLTVL.

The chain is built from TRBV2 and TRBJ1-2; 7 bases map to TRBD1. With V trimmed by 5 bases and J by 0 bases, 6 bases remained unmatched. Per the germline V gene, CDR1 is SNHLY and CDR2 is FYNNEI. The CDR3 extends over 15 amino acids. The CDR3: CASSMTGITNYGYTF. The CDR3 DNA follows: TGTGCCAGCAGTATGACAGGGATTACTAACTATGGCTACACCTTC.

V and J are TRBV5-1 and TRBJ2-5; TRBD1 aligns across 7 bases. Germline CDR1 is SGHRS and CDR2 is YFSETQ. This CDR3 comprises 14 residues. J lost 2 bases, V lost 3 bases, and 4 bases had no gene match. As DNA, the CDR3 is TGCGCCAGCAGCTACGGGACAGCTCAAGAGACCCAGTACTTC. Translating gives CASSYGTAQETQYF.

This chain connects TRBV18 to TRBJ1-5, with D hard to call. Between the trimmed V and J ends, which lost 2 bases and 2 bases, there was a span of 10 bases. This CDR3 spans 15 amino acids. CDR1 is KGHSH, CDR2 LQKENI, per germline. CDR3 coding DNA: TGTGCCAGCTCACCAGCGGGGAAGGGCAATCAGCCCCAGCATTTT. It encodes CASSPAGKGNQPQHF.

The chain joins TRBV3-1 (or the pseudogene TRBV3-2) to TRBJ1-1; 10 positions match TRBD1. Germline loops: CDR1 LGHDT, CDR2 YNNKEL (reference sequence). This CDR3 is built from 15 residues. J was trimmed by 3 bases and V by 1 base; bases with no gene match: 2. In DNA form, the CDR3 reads TGTGCCAGCAGCCAAGGGACAGGGGGGCACACTGAAGCTTTCTTT. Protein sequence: CASSQGTGGHTEAFF.

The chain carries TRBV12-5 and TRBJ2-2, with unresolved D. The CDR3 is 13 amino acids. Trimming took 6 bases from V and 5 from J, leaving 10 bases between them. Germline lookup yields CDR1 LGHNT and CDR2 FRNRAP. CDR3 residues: CASGPGGTGELFF. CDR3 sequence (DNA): TGTGCTAGTGGCCCGGGTGGGACCGGGGAGCTGTTTTTT.

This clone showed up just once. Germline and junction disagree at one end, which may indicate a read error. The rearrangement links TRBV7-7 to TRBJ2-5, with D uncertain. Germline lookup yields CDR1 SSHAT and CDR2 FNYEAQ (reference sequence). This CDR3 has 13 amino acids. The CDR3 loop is CASSPSYQETQYF. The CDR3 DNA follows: TGTGCTAGCAGCCCGTCCTACCAAGAGACCCAGTACTTC.

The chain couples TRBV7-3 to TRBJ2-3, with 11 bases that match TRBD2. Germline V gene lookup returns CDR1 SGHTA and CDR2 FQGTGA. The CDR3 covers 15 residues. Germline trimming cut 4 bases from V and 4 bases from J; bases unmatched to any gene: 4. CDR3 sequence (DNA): TGTGCCAGCAGCTCCTTTAGCGGGGGGGCAGATACGCAGTATTTT. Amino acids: CASSSFSGGADTQYF.

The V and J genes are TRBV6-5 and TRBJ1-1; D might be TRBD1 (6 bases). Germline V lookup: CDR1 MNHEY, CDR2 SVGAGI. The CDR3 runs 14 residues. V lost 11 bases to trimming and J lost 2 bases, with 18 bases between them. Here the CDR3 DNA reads TGTGCCGGGAGGGGGGTCGGAAGAAACACTGAAGCTTTCTTT. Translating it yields CAGRGVGRNTEAFF.

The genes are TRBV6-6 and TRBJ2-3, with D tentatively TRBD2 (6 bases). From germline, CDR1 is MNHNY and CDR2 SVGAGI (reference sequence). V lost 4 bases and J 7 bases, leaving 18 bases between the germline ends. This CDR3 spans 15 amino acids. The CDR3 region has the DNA TGTGCCAGCAGTTTAACGGGAGCGGGTGTGAATACGCAGTATTTT. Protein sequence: CASSLTGAGVNTQYF.

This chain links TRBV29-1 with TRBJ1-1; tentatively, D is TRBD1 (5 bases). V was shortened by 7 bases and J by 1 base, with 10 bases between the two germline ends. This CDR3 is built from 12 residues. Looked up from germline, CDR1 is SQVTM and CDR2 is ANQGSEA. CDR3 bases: TGCAGCGGCGGGACGGCGAACACTGAAGCTTTCTTT. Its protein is CSGGTANTEAFF.

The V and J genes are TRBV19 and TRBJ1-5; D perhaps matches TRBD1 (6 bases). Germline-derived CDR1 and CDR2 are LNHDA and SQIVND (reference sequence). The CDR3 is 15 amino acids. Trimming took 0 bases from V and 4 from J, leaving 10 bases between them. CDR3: CASSIDGTTNQPQHF. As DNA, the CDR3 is TGTGCCAGTAGTATAGATGGGACAACTAATCAGCCCCAGCATTTT.

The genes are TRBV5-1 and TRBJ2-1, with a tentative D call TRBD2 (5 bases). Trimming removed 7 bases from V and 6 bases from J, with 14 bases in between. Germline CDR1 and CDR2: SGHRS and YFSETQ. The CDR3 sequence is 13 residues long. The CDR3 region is CASSSIRGNEQFF. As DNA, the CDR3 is TGCGCCAGCTCTTCTATACGGGGCAATGAGCAGTTCTTC. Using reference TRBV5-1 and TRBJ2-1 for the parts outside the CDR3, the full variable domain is KAGVTQTPRYLIKTRGQQVTLSCSPISGHRSVSWYQQTPGQGLQFLFEYFSETQRNKGNFPGRFSGRQFSNSRSEMNVSTLELGDSALYLCASSSIRGNEQFFGPGTRLTVL.

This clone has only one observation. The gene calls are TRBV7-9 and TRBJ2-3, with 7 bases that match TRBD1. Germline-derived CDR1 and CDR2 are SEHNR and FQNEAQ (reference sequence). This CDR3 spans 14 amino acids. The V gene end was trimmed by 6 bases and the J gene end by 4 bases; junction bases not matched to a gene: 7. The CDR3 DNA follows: TGTGCCAGCAGGCGACAGGGTGGCTCAGATACGCAGTATTTT. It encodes CASRRQGGSDTQYF.

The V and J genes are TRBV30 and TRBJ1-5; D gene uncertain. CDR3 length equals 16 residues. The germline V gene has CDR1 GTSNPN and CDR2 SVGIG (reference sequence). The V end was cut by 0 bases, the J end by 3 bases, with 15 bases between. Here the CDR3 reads CAWSVRRGPVNQPQHF. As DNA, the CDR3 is TGTGCCTGGAGTGTACGAAGAGGGCCGGTCAATCAGCCCCAGCATTTT. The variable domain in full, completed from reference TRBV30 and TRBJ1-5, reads SQTIHQWPATLVQPVGSPLSLECTVEGTSNPNLYWYRQAAGRGLQLLFYSVGIGQISSEVPQNLSASRPQDRQFILSSKKLLLSDSGFYLCAWSVRRGPVNQPQHFGDGTRLSIL.

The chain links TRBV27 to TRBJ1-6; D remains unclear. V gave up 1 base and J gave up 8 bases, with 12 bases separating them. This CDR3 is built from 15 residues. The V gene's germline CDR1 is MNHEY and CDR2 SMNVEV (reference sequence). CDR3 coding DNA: TGTGCCAGCAGTTTATTGGCCCCGCCCTATTCACCCCTCCACTTT. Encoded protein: CASSLLAPPYSPLHF.

The CDR3 loop is CASSLRDSPSRANYGYTF. The CDR3 region has the DNA TGTGCCAGCAGCCTCCGGGACTCCCCTTCGAGGGCTAACTATGGCTACACCTTC. This chain links TRBV9 with TRBJ1-2; D perhaps matches TRBD1 (5 bases). The germline V and J ends were trimmed by 4 bases and 0 bases, with 22 bases remaining between them. The CDR3 sequence is 18 residues long. In germline, CDR1 is SGDLS, CDR2 YYNGEE.

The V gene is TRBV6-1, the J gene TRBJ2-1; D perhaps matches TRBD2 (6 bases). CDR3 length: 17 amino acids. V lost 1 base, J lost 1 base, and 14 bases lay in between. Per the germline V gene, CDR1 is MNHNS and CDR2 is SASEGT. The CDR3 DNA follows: TGTGCCAGCAGTGAAGGGGGCGGGAAAATTTCCTACAATGAGCAGTTCTTC. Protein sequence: CASSEGGGKISYNEQFF.